Listed below are T cell receptor beta chains from one sample, sequenced in a study of OX40 agonist ivuxolimab in advanced cancers. This table comes from immunoSEQ multiplex PCR, and its TCRdb copy is limited to in-frame clones, with some not included. In the table there are about 98,000 clones, more than 85% of which are singletons. The material was CD4+ or CD8+ T cells sorted from blood, obtained in a trial of the OX40 agonist ivuxolimab. These receptors all come from an adult with an advanced solid tumor such as melanoma, head and neck, liver or kidney cancer. The conserved cysteine and the conserved F or W are not part of the CDR3 here. The size of a clone is reported for some rows only, either as once, few or many, or as a class for expanded clones.

TRBJ2-5 TRBV29-1 . SVEGKQPGGGTQY
TRBJ2-2 TRBV4-3 . ASSQASGRNTGELF
TRBJ1-1 TRBV11-1 . ASLRAGNTEAF
TRBJ1-1 TRBV5-6 . ASSLPLRPGATEAF
TRBJ2-3 TRBV7-7 . ASSLAWEDTQY
TRBJ2-2 TRBV18 . ASSPRGLNTGELF
TRBJ1-4 TRBV18 . ASSPRTGTNEKLF
TRBJ1-5 TRBV2 . ASSMGQGSQPQH
TRBJ1-2 TRBV9 . ASSTSTGVNYGYT
TRBJ2-3 TRBV30 . ACQPGGRTDTQY
TRBJ1-2 TRBV6-5 few ASSSSDRGYGYT
TRBJ2-7 TRBV28 . ASTTAQGTFYEQY
TRBJ1-6 TRBV30 . ALSIGTADSPLH
TRBJ1-2 TRBV18 . ASSPPSQSGYT
TRBJ2-1 TRBV6-5 . ASSYSGGLSYNEQF
TRBJ1-2 TRBV28 once ASSLGGRGYGYT
TRBJ2-5 TRBV11-2 . ASTQQGARETQY
TRBJ1-1 TRBV2 many ASSGLQGVTEAF
TRBJ2-5 TRBV6-6 . ASSTRDRETQY
TRBJ2-5 TRBV7-6 once ASSKRQGAGETQY
TRBJ2-2 TRBV9 few ASSVGAVNTGELF
TRBJ1-1 TRBV6-1 . ASSEGINTEAF
TRBJ2-7 TRBV11-3 . ASRSPRGAGGPRKNEQY
TRBJ2-5 TRBV5-1 . ASTGYNSRAETQY
TRBJ2-1 TRBV25-1 . ASSGQGGFREQF
TRBJ2-2 TRBV9 . ASSLRISTATGELF
TRBJ1-6 TRBV5-8 . ASRQRYNSPLH
TRBJ2-1 TRBV7-9 . ASSLKGTGRAVDEQF
TRBJ2-3 TRBV19 . ASSLITGLAGVPDTQY
TRBJ1-6 TRBV5-1 . ATRQGEESPLH
TRBJ2-7 TRBV6-5 . ASRTGISGIEQY
TRBJ2-7 TRBV5-1 . ASRSGTDTYEQY
TRBJ2-3 TRBV7-3 . ASSKAWGDTQY
TRBJ2-7 TRBV11-2 . ASSFHYEQY
TRBJ2-3 TRBV2 . ASSEYAGAGAGDTQY
TRBJ1-2 TRBV28 . ASSPGTGSYGGYT